Each of the 9 T cell receptor beta chains below was sequenced from the same sample in a study of blood T cells in healthy people across ages. Next came a second PCR, run for about 7 to 11 cycles, which used a sample-barcoded 5' primer along with a J-beta primer mix. TCRdb itself ran the 5' RACE reads through MiXCR, one entry per CDR3 protein. The profile shows over 1,200,000 distinct CDR3 sequences, almost 60% of them singletons. The specimen was blood. The receptors were gathered from a man younger than 30 in good health.

The rearrangement links TRBV20-1 to TRBJ2-7; D remains ambiguous. Germline V gives CDR1 DFQATT, CDR2 SNEGSKA (reference sequence). The ends were cut back, 5 bases at V and 0 bases at J, with 11 bases in the middle. The CDR3 covers 13 residues. The CDR3 sequence is CSAPRLGSYEQYF. For the CDR3, the DNA is TGCAGTGCTCCCAGACTCGGCTCCTACGAGCAGTACTTC.

This clonotype came up a few times. CDR3 in amino acids: CSGQVFGATDTQYF. The CDR3 DNA is TGCAGCGGACAGGTTTTTGGAGCCACAGATACGCAGTATTTT. The V call is TRBV29-1, the J call TRBJ2-3, with D perhaps matching TRBD1 (6 bases). The CDR3 has 14 amino acids. V was pared by 7 bases and J by 2 bases, with 16 bases between. Per the germline V gene, CDR1 is SQVTM and CDR2 is ANQGSEA.

This clonotype was counted many times. The chain has TRBV6-5 and TRBJ2-3; no reliable D call. CDR3 length equals 11 residues. CDR1 MNHEY and CDR2 SVGAGI come from the germline V gene. Trimming removed 4 bases at V and 9 bases at J, with 8 bases between. Here the CDR3 reads CASSSGGTQYF. CDR3 in DNA: TGTGCCAGCAGTTCTGGCGGAACGCAGTATTTT.

The chain recombines TRBV20-1 with TRBJ2-1, with TRBD1 matching over 7 bases. The germline V gene encodes CDR1 DFQATT and CDR2 SNEGSKA (reference sequence). J gave up 8 bases and V 5 bases, and 9 bases lay outside the gene matches. The CDR3 runs 13 residues. CDR3 residues: CSAWGQSGDEQFF. The DNA of the CDR3 is TGCAGTGCTTGGGGACAGTCAGGGGATGAGCAGTTCTTC.

The rearrangement uses TRBV4-3 and TRBJ2-6; 7 positions match TRBD1. The germline V gene encodes CDR1 LGHNA and CDR2 YSLEER. CDR3 length: 18 amino acids. The J segment lost 4 bases and the V segment lost 0 bases, leaving 9 bases of the junction unmatched. Written as DNA, the CDR3 is TGCGCCAGCAGCCAAGATAGAGAAGGGGGCTCGGGGGCCAACGTCCTGACTTTC. It is translated as CASSQDREGGSGANVLTF.

This chain joins TRBV7-9 and TRBJ2-5, with TRBD1 matching 9 bases. The J call is doubtful: the DNA matches TRBJ2-7 better. Germline V CDR1 and CDR2: SEHNR, FQNEAQ (reference sequence). The CDR3 loop spans 15 amino acids. CDR3 sequence: CASSALGTGNYEQYF. The CDR3 region has the DNA TGTGCCAGCAGCGCCCTTGGGACAGGGAATTACGAGCAGTACTTC.

As for this clonotype: Compared with germline, one end of the junction differs, possibly owing to a read error. The genes are TRBV12-5 and TRBJ1-1; D uncertain. The germline V gene encodes CDR1 LGHNT and CDR2 FRNRAP. The CDR3 length is 12 residues. The CDR3 nucleotides read TGTGCTAGTGGATTGGACGGACTTGAAGCTTTCTTT. Encoded protein: CASGLDGLEAFF. The full variable domain, its missing parts supplied by reference TRBV12-5 and TRBJ1-1, is DARVTQTPRHKVTEMGQEVTMRCQPILGHNTVFWYRQTMMQGLELLAYFRNRAPLDDSGMPKDRFSAEMPDATLATLKIQPSEPRDSAVYFCASGLDGLEAFFGQGTRLTVV.

This chain joins TRBV5-6 and TRBJ2-1; D possibly matches TRBD1 or TRBD2 (7 bases each). Trimming shortened V by 0 bases and J by 0 bases, and 13 bases separated the two germline ends. Germline lookup yields CDR1 SGHDT and CDR2 YYEEEE. The CDR3 loop spans 17 amino acids. CDR3 bases: TGTGCCAGCAGCTTGGGGCAGGGGGGGGACTCCTACAATGAGCAGTTCTTC. Amino acids: CASSLGQGGDSYNEQFF. Filled out from reference TRBV5-6 and TRBJ2-1, the complete variable domain reads DAGVTQSPTHLIKTRGQQVTLRCSPKSGHDTVSWYQQALGQGPQFIFQYYEEEERQRGNFPDRFSGHQFPNYSSELNVNALLLGDSALYLCASSLGQGGDSYNEQFFGPGTRLTVL.

The genes are TRBV29-1 and TRBJ2-1; TRBD2 matches at 10 bases. This CDR3 region has 16 residues. The germline V gene has CDR1 SQVTM and CDR2 ANQGSEA. The junction had 9 bases not matched to a gene; V was cut back by 7 bases and J by 0 bases. The CDR3, as DNA: TGCAGCGGCAGCCCTAGCGGGAGCCGCTCCTACAATGAGCAGTTCTTC. Encoded protein: CSGSPSGSRSYNEQFF.